One sample yielded the 26 T cell receptor beta chains listed below, sequenced in a study of OX40 agonist ivuxolimab in advanced cancers. Generated by immunoSEQ multiplex PCR, the TCRdb table keeps only in-frame clones and is missing some. The data show tens of thousands of clones, approximately 89% seen once. Sequenced here: CD4+ or CD8+ T cells sorted from blood, sampled in a trial of the OX40 agonist ivuxolimab. The receptor set was obtained from an adult with an advanced solid tumor such as melanoma, head and neck, liver or kidney cancer.

The chain couples TRBV20-1 to TRBJ2-3; D remains unclear. Germline assignment: CDR1 DFQATT and CDR2 SNEGSKA (reference sequence). There are 11 residues in the CDR3. The ends were cut back, 7 bases at V and 2 bases at J, with 7 bases in the middle. The CDR3: CSGRITDTQYF. DNA of the CDR3: TGCAGTGGGCGGATCACAGATACGCAGTATTTT.

This chain joins TRBV7-9 and TRBJ1-4; D gene unclear. V lost 3 bases, J lost 7 bases, and 3 bases lay in between. Germline V gene sequence: CDR1 SEHNR, CDR2 FQNEAQ (reference sequence). This CDR3 spans 11 amino acids. CDR3 loop: CASSFGEKLFF. CDR3 bases: TGTGCCAGCAGCTTCGGTGAAAAACTGTTTTTT.

This chain links TRBV2 with TRBJ2-1; D uncertain. The CDR3 is 14 amino acids. The germline V and J ends were trimmed by 4 bases and 6 bases, with 13 bases remaining between them. In germline, CDR1 is SNHLY, CDR2 FYNNEI. The CDR3: CASSVIGSGNEQFF. The CDR3 nucleotides are TGTGCCAGCAGTGTTATAGGGTCCGGCAATGAGCAGTTCTTC. The full variable domain, completed using reference TRBV2 and TRBJ2-1, is EPEVTQTPSHQVTQMGQEVILRCVPISNHLYFYWYRQILGQKVEFLVSFYNNEISEKSEIFDDQFSVERPDGSNFTLKIRSTKLEDSAMYFCASSVIGSGNEQFFGPGTRLTVL.

V gene TRBV25-1 combines with J gene TRBJ2-1, with D possibly TRBD2 on 7 matching bases. The CDR3 has 15 residues. Germline V gene data show CDR1 as MGHDK and CDR2 as SYGVNS. Trimming left V 7 bases short and J 6 bases short, with 19 bases between. The CDR3 DNA follows: TGTGCCAGCACTAAAAGGGGGGAGGGCGGCAATGAGCAGTTCTTC. Translation gives CASTKRGEGGNEQFF.

The rearrangement links TRBV11-2 to TRBJ1-1; no firm D call. Germline-derived CDR1 and CDR2 are SGHAT and FQNNGV. This CDR3 region has 12 residues. With 3 bases removed from V and 8 bases from J, the gap between germline ends came to 10 bases. The CDR3, as DNA: TGTGCCAGCAGCTTCCCCCTGGGGGAAGCTTTCTTT. This codes for CASSFPLGEAFF. Combining the CDR3 with reference TRBV11-2 and TRBJ1-1 gives the whole variable domain EAGVAQSPRYKIIEKRQSVAFWCNPISGHATLYWYQQILGQGPKLLIQFQNNGVVDDSQLPKDRFSAERLKGVDSTLKIQPAKLEDSAVYLCASSFPLGEAFFGQGTRLTVV.

J is TRBJ1-2 and V is TRBV19; no definite D call. The CDR3 spans 16 residues. Germline-derived CDR1 and CDR2 are LNHDA and SQIVND (reference sequence). With 2 bases removed from V and 4 bases from J, the gap between germline ends came to 17 bases. CDR3 in amino acids: CASSINLGLASYGYTF. The DNA for the CDR3 is TGTGCCAGTAGTATAAATTTAGGCCTGGCGAGCTATGGCTACACCTTC. The full variable domain, completed using reference TRBV19 and TRBJ1-2, is DGGITQSPKYLFRKEGQNVTLSCEQNLNHDAMYWYRQDPGQGLRLIYYSQIVNDFQKGDIAEGYSVSREKKESFPLTVTSAQKNPTAFYLCASSINLGLASYGYTFGSGTRLTVV.

In its sample, this clone was seen once. The J gene is TRBJ1-3, the V gene TRBV7-9; D uncertain. This CDR3 contains 15 residues. Deletions cut 1 base from V and 4 bases from J, with 11 bases between. Germline values: CDR1 SEHNR, CDR2 FQNEAQ (reference sequence). CDR3 amino acids: CASSLVSGFGNTIYF. The CDR3, as DNA: TGTGCCAGCAGCTTAGTTTCGGGCTTCGGAAACACCATATATTTT. Full variable domain (missing parts from reference TRBV7-9 and TRBJ1-3): DTGVSQNPRHKITKRGQNVTFRCDPISEHNRLYWYRQTLGQGPEFLTYFQNEAQLEKSRLLSDRFSAERPKGSFSTLEIQRTEQGDSAMYLCASSLVSGFGNTIYFGEGSWLTVV.

The V call is TRBV11-2, the J call TRBJ1-2; D remains unclear. Germline values: CDR1 SGHAT, CDR2 FQNNGV. Between the trimmed V and J ends, which lost 5 bases and 3 bases, there was a span of 19 bases. This CDR3 region has 16 residues. CDR3 residues: CASSLNSDPGDYGYTF. In nucleotides, the CDR3 is TGTGCCAGCAGCCTCAACTCGGACCCCGGAGACTATGGCTACACCTTC.

The gene calls are TRBV6-6 and TRBJ1-1; D remains ambiguous. This CDR3 spans 16 amino acids. V gave up 6 bases and J gave up 0 bases, with 17 bases separating them. CDR1 and CDR2 from the germline V gene are MNHNY and SVGAGI (reference sequence). In DNA form, the CDR3 reads TGTGCCAGCAGGCCCCTTTTCCTGGGCATGAACACTGAAGCTTTCTTT. The encoded protein is CASRPLFLGMNTEAFF.

The chain combines TRBV6-1 with TRBJ1-4; 9 positions agree with TRBD1. Germline assignment: CDR1 MNHNS and CDR2 SASEGT. This CDR3 is built from 14 residues. Trimming took 6 bases from V and 4 from J; bases not matched to a gene: 3. CDR3 DNA sequence: TGTGCCAGCAGATGGACAGGGGATAATGAAAAACTGTTTTTT. It is translated as CASRWTGDNEKLFF.

This clone has just one count. The rearrangement links TRBV19 to TRBJ2-4; D may be TRBD1 (6 bases). The germline gives CDR1 LNHDA, CDR2 SQIVND (reference sequence). The V and J ends lost 6 bases and 12 bases respectively, with 15 bases between them. CDR3 size: 12 residues. This chain's CDR3 is CASRGTRNNQYF. Here the CDR3 DNA reads TGTGCCAGTAGGGGGACAAGGAATAATCAGTACTTC.

This clone was found once. The chain has TRBV6-1 and TRBJ2-7; TRBD1 matches 9 bases. The CDR3 consists of 14 residues. V was pared by 4 bases and J by 6 bases, with 7 bases of the junction left unmatched. Germline CDR1 reads MNHNS; CDR2 reads SASEGT. The CDR3 nucleotides are TGTGCCAGCAGTGCCCGGACAGGGGAAGGCGAGCAGTACTTC. Translation gives CASSARTGEGEQYF.

The V call is TRBV29-1, the J call TRBJ2-7, with D possibly matching TRBD2 (5 bases). Trimming took 7 bases from V and 3 from J, leaving 10 bases between them. CDR1 is SQVTM and CDR2 is ANQGSEA in the germline V gene. CDR3 size: 11 residues. The CDR3 is CSALDFYEQYF. DNA for the CDR3: TGCAGCGCTCTGGACTTCTACGAGCAGTACTTC.

Only one count was recorded for this clone. CDR3 DNA: TGTGCCAGCCGTAAACGGGACCCCCCCACCGGGGAGCTGTTTTTT. Its protein is CASRKRDPPTGELFF. The chain links TRBV6-1 to TRBJ2-2; D is perhaps TRBD1 or TRBD2 (5 bases each). The CDR3 totals 15 residues. Trimming shortened V by 8 bases and J by 4 bases, and 17 bases separated the two germline ends. Germline lookup yields CDR1 MNHNS and CDR2 SASEGT.

The V and J genes are TRBV10-3 and TRBJ2-3; 9 bases are a match to TRBD2. Germline V CDR1 and CDR2: ENHRY, SYGVKD. The CDR3 is 15 amino acids. Trimming at V came to 0 bases and at J to 6 bases, leaving 4 bases not matched to a gene. As DNA, the CDR3 is TGTGCCATCAGTGAGTCTGCGGGGGGGATCGATACGCAGTATTTT. Its translation is CAISESAGGIDTQYF.

The rearrangement joins TRBV7-3 to TRBJ2-6, with D maybe TRBD1 (5 bases). Trimming removed 5 bases from V and 0 bases from J, with 14 bases in between. CDR1 is SGHTA and CDR2 is FQGTGA in the germline V gene. CDR3 length: 17 amino acids. CDR3 region: CASSLGYRSSGANVLTF. CDR3 DNA: TGTGCCAGCAGCCTCGGGTACAGGTCCTCTGGGGCCAACGTCCTGACTTTC.

The J gene is TRBJ2-3, the V gene TRBV29-1; possible D gene TRBD2, 6 bases. V gave up 6 bases and J gave up 6 bases, with 19 bases separating them. Germline V CDR1 and CDR2: SQVTM, ANQGSEA. CDR3 size: 14 residues. The CDR3 bases are TGCAGCGTCCACAAAAACTTCCTAGCGGATACGCAGTATTTT. This sequence encodes CSVHKNFLADTQYF.

The chain links TRBV30 to TRBJ2-2; 8 nucleotides match TRBD1. Unmatched junction bases numbered 14, after V lost 1 base and J lost 7 bases. Germline CDR1 reads GTSNPN; CDR2 reads SVGIG (reference sequence). This CDR3 has 17 amino acids. CDR3 DNA sequence: TGTGCCTGGAGTGCCACGTGGGACAGGCGGGGAAGCGGGGAGCTGTTTTTT. Its protein is CAWSATWDRRGSGELFF.

The chain recombines TRBV29-1 with TRBJ2-1; 9 positions match TRBD2. Germline values: CDR1 SQVTM, CDR2 ANQGSEA. The CDR3 sequence is 17 residues long. With 5 bases clipped from V and 7 bases from J, the junction kept 18 bases outside the gene matches. For the CDR3, the DNA is TGCAGCGTTCTTGGGACTAGCTCCTCACACGGGGGAAATGAGCAGTTCTTC. Amino acids: CSVLGTSSSHGGNEQFF.

V is TRBV9 and J is TRBJ1-1, with D unresolved. Between the trimmed V and J ends, which lost 2 bases and 2 bases, there was a span of 7 bases. CDR3 length equals 13 residues. Germline V gene data show CDR1 as SGDLS and CDR2 as YYNGEE. CDR3 nucleotide sequence: TGTGCCAGCAGCGTTTCCAGCAACACTGAAGCTTTCTTT. It is translated as CASSVSSNTEAFF. The full variable domain, in which reference TRBV9 and TRBJ1-1 provide the parts outside the CDR3, is DSGVTQTPKHLITATGQRVTLRCSPRSGDLSVYWYQQSLDQGLQFLIQYYNGEERAKGNILERFSAQQFPDLHSELNLSSLELGDSALYFCASSVSSNTEAFFGQGTRLTVV.

The V gene is TRBV5-1, the J gene TRBJ1-3; D may be TRBD1 (6 bases). This CDR3 comprises 16 residues. V lost 3 bases, J lost 0 bases, and 13 bases lay in between. CDR1 SGHRS and CDR2 YFSETQ come from the germline V gene. For the CDR3, the DNA is TGCGCCAGCAGCTCTTCAGGGGCGAGCTCTGGAAACACCATATATTTT. Amino acid sequence: CASSSSGASSGNTIYF.

The chain is built from TRBV5-1 and TRBJ2-1; D not resolved. Trimming shortened V by 0 bases and J by 1 base, and 8 bases separated the two germline ends. Germline CDR1 reads SGHRS; CDR2 reads YFSETQ. The CDR3 has 15 residues. The CDR3 is CASSLEWSSYNEQFF. The CDR3 region has the DNA TGCGCCAGCAGCTTGGAGTGGTCGTCCTACAATGAGCAGTTCTTC.

This chain uses TRBV19 with TRBJ1-5, with D unresolved. The CDR3 totals 13 residues. Trimming left V 5 bases short and J 0 bases short, with 5 bases between. CDR1 is LNHDA and CDR2 is SQIVND in the germline V gene (reference sequence). CDR3 sequence: CASSWDSNQPQHF. DNA of the CDR3: TGTGCCAGTAGTTGGGATAGCAATCAGCCCCAGCATTTT.

The chain is built from TRBV7-3 and TRBJ2-5, with D perhaps TRBD1 (5 bases). CDR1 SGHTA and CDR2 FQGTGA come from the germline V gene. Deletions cut 2 bases from V and 1 base from J, with 8 bases between. The length of the CDR3 is 14 residues. CDR3 nucleotide sequence: TGTGCCAGCAGCTTAGGGGCGGCCCAAGAGACCCAGTACTTC. Protein product: CASSLGAAQETQYF.

This chain links TRBV21-1 with TRBJ1-2; TRBD1 reflects the table's D call only, with no check against the DNA. TRBV21-1 is deemed a pseudogene. This CDR3 is 21 amino acids long. The CDR3 sequence is CASSPGSWGDRDIACGRGYTF. The DNA of the CDR3 is TGTGCCAGCAGCCCCGGAAGCTGGGGGGACAGGGATATCGCCTGCGGTCGGGGCTACACCTTC.

The chain is built from TRBV4-1 and TRBJ2-3; no clear D gene. V shed 0 bases and J shed 3 bases, with 10 bases lying between them. Germline values: CDR1 MGHRA, CDR2 YSYEKL. The CDR3 loop spans 15 amino acids. The CDR3 protein is CASSQDSLRTDTQYF. CDR3 bases: TGCGCCAGCAGCCAAGATAGCCTACGGACAGATACGCAGTATTTT.